The 21 T cell receptor beta chains below come from one sample, sequenced in a study of cytomegalovirus exposure and HLA in healthy donors. PCR primers comprised 60 Vbeta and 13 Jbeta primers. Sequenced by immunoSEQ multiplex PCR; TCRdb stores in-frame clones only, minus some. In the table there are about 86,000 clones, about two thirds of which are singletons. Sequenced material: PBMCs. All receptors come from a man in his 60s in good health and CMV-seronegative.

This clone was seen a handful of times. The rearrangement joins TRBV2 to TRBJ2-5, with 12 bases identical to TRBD2. V lost 6 bases and J lost 5; bases outside the gene matches: 10. Germline V CDR1 and CDR2: SNHLY, FYNNEI. The CDR3 is made up of 16 amino acids. The CDR3 sequence: CASRRTSGVGSETQYF. The CDR3 coding sequence is TGTGCCAGCAGGCGGACTAGCGGGGTGGGTTCGGAGACCCAGTACTTC.

This sequence joins TRBV5-6 and TRBJ2-2, with 7 bases that match TRBD2. CDR1 SGHDT and CDR2 YYEEEE come from the germline V gene. CDR3 length: 14 residues. V lost 5 bases, J lost 4 bases, and 5 bases stayed unmatched. CDR3 residues: CASRSGLRTGELFF. The CDR3 nucleotides are TGTGCCAGCAGGTCGGGACTACGCACCGGGGAGCTGTTTTTT.

This sequence joins TRBV5-1 and TRBJ2-5, with 11 bases fitting TRBD2. CDR3 length: 15 amino acids. Germline V lookup: CDR1 SGHRS, CDR2 YFSETQ. The V gene end was trimmed by 4 bases and the J gene end by 2 bases; junction bases not matched to a gene: 4. The CDR3: CASSAGLAEQETQYF. CDR3 in DNA: TGCGCCAGCAGCGCGGGACTAGCGGAACAAGAGACCCAGTACTTC. The full variable domain, rest sourced from reference TRBV5-1 and TRBJ2-5, is KAGVTQTPRYLIKTRGQQVTLSCSPISGHRSVSWYQQTPGQGLQFLFEYFSETQRNKGNFPGRFSGRQFSNSRSEMNVSTLELGDSALYLCASSAGLAEQETQYFGPGTRLLVL.

The CDR3 protein is CASKVADRSSYEQYF. Written as DNA, the CDR3 is TGTGCCAGCAAGGTGGCAGACAGGAGCTCCTACGAGCAGTACTTC. J is TRBJ2-7 and V is TRBV6-5; perhaps TRBD1 as D (6 bases). In germline, CDR1 is MNHEY, CDR2 SVGAGI. Trimming removed 7 bases at V and 0 bases at J, with 16 bases between. The CDR3 is 15 residues long.

The rearrangement joins TRBV4-2 to TRBJ2-3, with TRBD2 identical over 10 bases. Germline V gene data show CDR1 as LGHNA and CDR2 as YNFKEQ. The V segment lost 0 bases and the J segment 5 bases; nucleotides outside the gene matches: 11. This CDR3 spans 18 amino acids. The CDR3 nucleotides are TGTGCCAGCAGCCAAGAGTCTTTGAGCGGGGGGGCCGTAGATACGCAGTATTTT. This codes for CASSQESLSGGAVDTQYF.

V is TRBV29-1 and J is TRBJ2-1; TRBD2 agrees at 7 bases. The CDR3 covers 14 residues. Germline assignment: CDR1 SQVTM and CDR2 ANQGSEA. V was clipped by 4 bases and J by 8 bases; unmatched bases: 11. The CDR3, as DNA: TGCAGCGTTGTGTGGGGGGGTTCTGGCGATGAGCAGTTCTTC. Amino acid sequence: CSVVWGGSGDEQFF.

The chain couples TRBV6-5 to TRBJ2-3; D is perhaps TRBD2 (7 bases). CDR3 length: 14 residues. Germline V gene lookup returns CDR1 MNHEY and CDR2 SVGAGI. Trimming removed 7 bases from V and 0 bases from J, with 11 bases in between. Here the CDR3 reads CASTGGASTDTQYF. In DNA form, the CDR3 reads TGTGCCAGCACTGGGGGGGCGAGCACAGATACGCAGTATTTT.

V gene TRBV7-2 combines with J gene TRBJ2-6, with D perhaps matching TRBD1 (6 bases). Germline V gives CDR1 SGHTA, CDR2 FQGNSA. V was cut by 1 base and J by 2 bases, with 15 bases left in between. CDR3 length equals 18 residues. The DNA of the CDR3 is TGTGCCAGCAGCTTAGGGGACATAGGGCCAACTGGGGCCAACGTCCTGACTTTC. It is translated as CASSLGDIGPTGANVLTF.

J is TRBJ2-2 and V is TRBV18, with a weak D call TRBD2 (6 bases). Trimming took 0 bases from V and 4 from J, leaving 12 bases between them. The CDR3 is 16 amino acids. Germline V lookup: CDR1 KGHSH, CDR2 LQKENI. CDR3 nucleotides: TGTGCCAGCTCACCACCGGTCGGAGGGTCCACCGGGGAGCTGTTTTTT. Translating it yields CASSPPVGGSTGELFF.

Here the CDR3 reads CSVTDRGREETQYF. As DNA, the CDR3 is TGCAGCGTTACTGACAGGGGGCGCGAGGAGACCCAGTACTTC. This chain uses TRBV29-1 with TRBJ2-5, with TRBD1 matching 10 bases. This CDR3 is built from 14 residues. Germline loops: CDR1 SQVTM, CDR2 ANQGSEA. V lost 5 bases to trimming and J lost 5 bases; unmatched junction nucleotides: 8.

This clone appeared a few times. The chain is built from TRBV5-1 and TRBJ1-2; 7 positions agree with TRBD1. Germline lookup yields CDR1 SGHRS and CDR2 YFSETQ. The CDR3 spans 14 residues. V trimming: 0 bases; J trimming: 2 bases; junction bases outside the gene matches: 1. The CDR3, as DNA: TGCGCCAGCAGCTTGGGCAGGGGGAACTATGGCTACACCTTC. It is translated as CASSLGRGNYGYTF.

The V gene is TRBV19, the J gene TRBJ2-7, with 10 bases fitting TRBD1. The germline gives CDR1 LNHDA, CDR2 SQIVND (reference sequence). V was pared by 5 bases and J by 6 bases, with 4 bases of the junction left unmatched. The CDR3 contains 13 residues. The CDR3 region has the DNA TGTGCCAGTAGTTTCCGGGACAGGGGCGAGCAGTACTTC. It encodes CASSFRDRGEQYF.

V usage is TRBV19 and J usage is TRBJ2-7, with D uncertain. The CDR3 is made up of 13 amino acids. The germline V and J ends were trimmed by 5 bases and 3 bases, with 11 bases remaining between them. In germline, CDR1 is LNHDA, CDR2 SQIVND (reference sequence). The DNA for the CDR3 is TGTGCCAGTAGTCCTACAGTGGGCTACGAGCAGTACTTC. Encoded protein: CASSPTVGYEQYF.

J is TRBJ1-1 and V is TRBV7-9; D remains ambiguous. V was clipped by 1 base and J by 4 bases, with 7 bases between them. From germline, CDR1 is SEHNR and CDR2 FQNEAQ (reference sequence). This CDR3 spans 13 amino acids. Written as DNA, the CDR3 is TGTGCCAGCAGCTTAGAGGGAGCCACTGAAGCTTTCTTT. It encodes CASSLEGATEAFF.

The chain carries TRBV2 and TRBJ1-3; D is unresolved. Germline loops: CDR1 SNHLY, CDR2 FYNNEI. Trimming stripped 8 bases from V and 0 bases from J, with 11 bases between. CDR3 size: 14 residues. The CDR3 bases are TGTGCCAGCCTACAGCAAGCCTCTGGAAACACCATATATTTT. Translated: CASLQQASGNTIYF.

This clone was seen more than once but under ten times. The chain uses TRBV4-1 and TRBJ1-4, with 7 nucleotides matching TRBD1. Germline CDR1 MGHRA, CDR2 YSYEKL. V gave up 4 bases and J gave up 2 bases; unmatched junction bases: 22. This CDR3 comprises 21 residues. The DNA of the CDR3 is TGCGCCAGCAGCCGACCTAAGCTCCGGGACCTTCCCAGGGGGACTAATGAAAAACTGTTTTTT. This gives the protein CASSRPKLRDLPRGTNEKLFF.

This chain uses TRBV6-5 with TRBJ2-7, with D unclear. Germline lookup yields CDR1 MNHEY and CDR2 SVGAGI. The CDR3 contains 15 residues. V lost 5 bases and J lost 2, with 16 bases in between. The CDR3: CASSPPLAGPYEQYF. The CDR3 DNA sequence: TGTGCCAGCAGTCCCCCCTTAGCTGGTCCCTACGAGCAGTACTTC.

The J gene is TRBJ2-7, the V gene TRBV12-5, with 9 positions matching TRBD1. Germline V gene sequence: CDR1 LGHNT, CDR2 FRNRAP. The CDR3 is made up of 17 amino acids. The V segment lost 0 bases and the J segment 3 bases; nucleotides outside the gene matches: 9. The CDR3 DNA is TGTGCTAGTGGTTTGGTACTCTCCGGACAGGGGATCTACGAGCAGTACTTC. Translated, it gives CASGLVLSGQGIYEQYF.

The chain recombines TRBV14 with TRBJ2-1, with TRBD2 identical over 12 bases. V lost 5 bases, J lost 7 bases, and 3 bases stayed unmatched. The CDR3 sequence is 14 residues long. Germline lookup yields CDR1 SGHDN and CDR2 FVKESK. The DNA of the CDR3 is TGTGCCAGCAGCGCTAGCGGGAGGGTGAATGAGCAGTTCTTC. It specifies CASSASGRVNEQFF.

The chain employs TRBV5-1 and TRBJ2-7, with 8 bases fitting TRBD1. Losses at the gene ends were 0 bases for V and 1 base for J; bases not matched to a gene: 3. Germline V lookup: CDR1 SGHRS, CDR2 YFSETQ. This CDR3 comprises 15 residues. CDR3 sequence reads: CASSLGTGLSYEQYF. DNA of the CDR3: TGCGCCAGCAGCTTGGGGACAGGGCTATCCTACGAGCAGTACTTC.

This chain joins TRBV2 and TRBJ2-7; D possibly corresponds to TRBD1 (5 bases). The CDR3 extends over 14 amino acids. In germline, CDR1 is SNHLY, CDR2 FYNNEI. The V gene lost 5 bases and the J gene lost 2 bases, with 13 bases spanning the gap. The CDR3 protein is CASSLDSLPYEQYF. CDR3 nucleotides: TGTGCCAGCAGTCTCGACAGCCTTCCCTACGAGCAGTACTTC.